A selection of T cell receptor beta chains follows, all from one sample in a study of CD8 T cells in ankylosing spondylitis. Using its own MiXCR run on the 5' RACE reads, TCRdb lists one record per CDR3 protein. The repertoire holds approximately 100,000 distinct CDR3 sequences, with 7.5% to 9% as singletons. Specimen: blood, either unsorted or a sorted T cell fraction (not recorded which). All receptors come from a male donor with ankylosing spondylitis or in good health (not recorded which). Both conserved end residues are part of each CDR3. The order of the fields is J gene, V gene, D gene, clone size, CDR3 protein, CDR3 DNA. The D gene is left open where the match is weak. Only some rows state a clone size, as once, few, many or a class for expanded clones.

TRBJ2-2	TRBV7-2	TRBD1	few	CASRRDRGNTGELFF	TGTGCCAGCAGACGGGACAGGGGGAACACCGGGGAGCTGTTTTTT
TRBJ2-4	TRBV7-9	-	many	CASSLGDLNIQYF	TGTGCCAGCAGCTTGGGGGACTTAAACATTCAGTACTTC
TRBJ1-5	TRBV15	-	many	CATSRVRETQRHF	TGTGCCACCAGCAGAGTACGGGAAACACAGCGGCATTTT
TRBJ1-2	TRBV5-7	-	many	CASSPRVFYGYTF	TGTGCCAGCAGCCCCCGGGTGTTCTATGGCTACACCTTC
TRBJ2-7	TRBV7-2	-	few	CASSLALSGVYRNEQYF	TGTGCCAGCAGCTTAGCTCTCTCAGGGGTATATAGAAACGAGCAGTACTTC
TRBJ1-5	TRBV5-5	-	many	CASSPRQGNQPQHF	TGTGCCAGCAGCCCCCGACAGGGCAATCAGCCCCAGCATTTT
TRBJ1-4	TRBV3-1	-	many	CASSRGSWEKLFF	TGTGCCAGCAGCAGGGGGTCTTGGGAAAAACTGTTTTTT
TRBJ1-5	TRBV18	-	many	CASSPTDSNQPQHF	TGTGCCAGCTCACCGACGGATAGCAATCAGCCCCAGCATTTT
TRBJ2-3	TRBV7-2	TRBD2	many	CASSTQRGANTQYF	TGTGCCAGCAGCACCCAGCGGGGTGCTAATACGCAGTATTTT
TRBJ2-3	TRBV20-1	-	many	CSAPRPGGRHTQYF	TGTAGTGCCCCAAGGCCCGGGGGACGGCATACGCAGTATTTT
TRBJ1-4	TRBV15	TRBD1	-	CATSRDRGRGTGHEKLFF	TGTGCCACCAGCAGAGATAGAGGGCGCGGGACAGGGCATGAAAAACTGTTTTTT
TRBJ1-6	TRBV20-1	-	many	CSASDLWSSYNSPLHF	TGCAGTGCTTCAGACCTGTGGAGCTCCTATAATTCACCCCTCCACTTT
TRBJ2-5	TRBV2	-	many	CASTSFLDPDRLQETQYF	TGTGCCAGCACCTCCTTCCTCGACCCCGACAGACTACAAGAGACCCAGTACTTC
TRBJ1-2	TRBV29-1	-	many	CSVSDTGTTGYTF	TGCAGCGTTTCGGACACAGGTACCACTGGCTACACCTTC
TRBJ2-5	TRBV7-9	TRBD2	many	CASSPNPGGQETQYF	TGTGCCAGCAGCCCAAATCCGGGGGGACAAGAGACCCAGTACTTC
TRBJ1-1	TRBV15	-	many	CATRSSGGLVPEAFF	TGTGCCACCAGGAGTAGTGGAGGCCTGGTCCCTGAAGCTTTCTTT
TRBJ1-5	TRBV11-2	-	-	CASSASGLLGQPQHF	TGTGCCAGCAGCGCCTCAGGGCTCCTGGGACAGCCCCAGCATTTT
TRBJ2-3	TRBV6-1	-	many	CASSKGPTDTQYF	TGTGCCAGCAGTAAAGGACCCACAGATACGCAGTATTTT
TRBJ1-2	TRBV5-1	-	many	CASSLGPSRDYTF	TGCGCCAGCAGCTTGGGACCAAGTCGGGACTACACCTTC
TRBJ2-5	TRBV30	-	few	CAWRSSRGQETQYF	TGTGCCTGGAGGTCTAGCAGGGGCCAAGAGACCCAGTACTTC
TRBJ2-3	TRBV12-3/TRBV12-4	TRBD2	many	CASSRSGGSSTDTQYF	TGTGCCAGCAGTCGTAGCGGGGGGTCTAGCACAGATACGCAGTATTTT
TRBJ2-6	TRBV5-1	-	many	CASSLEPGANVLTF	TGCGCCAGCAGCTTAGAACCTGGGGCCAACGTCCTGACTTTC
TRBJ2-6	TRBV5-7	-	many	CASRDPKGSSGANVLTF	TGTGCCAGCCGTGATCCCAAGGGCTCCTCTGGGGCCAACGTCCTGACTTTC
TRBJ2-7	TRBV19	-	few	CASTAGASSYEQYF	TGTGCCAGTACAGCGGGCGCGAGTTCCTACGAGCAGTACTTC
TRBJ2-1	TRBV19	TRBD2	many	CASSISLAGGRNEQFF	TGTGCCAGTAGTATTTCGCTAGCGGGAGGGCGTAATGAGCAGTTCTTC
TRBJ1-1	TRBV10-3	-	many	CAISEAGRLGAEAFF	TGTGCCATCAGTGAGGCGGGTAGGCTGGGGGCTGAAGCTTTCTTT